Below, 28 T cell receptor beta chains from the same sample are listed, as sequenced in a study of T cells in localized non-small cell lung cancer. The data were produced by immunoSEQ multiplex PCR, yet TCRdb's version contains in-frame clones alone and is incomplete. The table includes about 40,000 clones, 70% to 90% detected once. The sample was peripheral blood, taken before any cancer treatment. The source of these receptors is a man aged 40 to 70 with stage I lung adenocarcinoma.

The J gene is TRBJ1-5, the V gene TRBV9; 7 nucleotides align to TRBD1. Trimming at V came to 3 bases and at J to 7 bases, leaving 10 bases not matched to a gene. Germline loops: CDR1 SGDLS, CDR2 YYNGEE. The CDR3 has 15 amino acids. CDR3 nucleotides: TGTGCCAGCAGCGCAGACACAGGGGAAAGCCAGCCCCAGCATTTT. Amino acid sequence: CASSADTGESQPQHF. Full variable domain (remainder filled in from reference TRBV9 and TRBJ1-5): DSGVTQTPKHLITATGQRVTLRCSPRSGDLSVYWYQQSLDQGLQFLIQYYNGEERAKGNILERFSAQQFPDLHSELNLSSLELGDSALYFCASSADTGESQPQHFGDGTRLSIL.

This chain links TRBV11-2 with TRBJ2-3; D gene unclear. The germline CDR1 and CDR2 sequences are SGHAT and FQNNGV. The V gene lost 8 bases and the J gene lost 5 bases, with 11 bases spanning the gap. The CDR3 consists of 12 residues. The CDR3 DNA reads TGTGCCAGCGCTTCACTGGAAGATACGCAGTATTTT. As protein: CASASLEDTQYF.

This chain links TRBV4-3 with TRBJ2-1; TRBD2 agrees at 11 bases. The trim removed 0 bases at V and 8 bases at J, leaving 6 bases unmatched. The germline CDR1 and CDR2 sequences are LGHNA and YSLEER. This CDR3 region has 16 residues. CDR3 in amino acids: CASSQDRLAGGYEQFF. The CDR3 DNA reads as TGCGCCAGCAGCCAAGATAGGCTAGCGGGAGGCTATGAGCAGTTCTTC.

This chain uses TRBV7-2 with TRBJ2-3; maybe TRBD2 (6 bases). Germline V gene data show CDR1 as SGHTA and CDR2 as FQGNSA. V was shortened by 5 bases and J by 5 bases, with 17 bases between the two germline ends. The length of the CDR3 is 15 residues. DNA for the CDR3: TGTGCCAGCAGCCTAGGTGGGGGAGGAGTAGATACGCAGTATTTT. Its translation: CASSLGGGGVDTQYF.

The chain joins TRBV2 to TRBJ2-5, with 12 bases aligning to TRBD2. Losses at the gene ends were 3 bases for V and 1 base for J; bases not matched to a gene: 3. CDR3 length: 16 residues. Germline V gene data show CDR1 as SNHLY and CDR2 as FYNNEI. For the CDR3, the DNA is TGTGCCAGCAGTGATAGGACTAGCGGGATCCAAGAGACCCAGTACTTC. Protein: CASSDRTSGIQETQYF.

This chain connects TRBV6-1 to TRBJ1-5; TRBD1 aligns across 7 bases. Germline loops: CDR1 MNHNS, CDR2 SASEGT. V gave up 4 bases and J gave up 6 bases; unmatched junction bases: 21. The length of the CDR3 is 19 residues. The CDR3 sequence is CASSVNNEGGGGAGQPQHF. The CDR3 DNA sequence: TGTGCCAGCAGTGTGAATAATGAGGGGGGAGGGGGCGCGGGTCAGCCCCAGCATTTT.

CDR3 protein: CASSDAGNNEQFF. Written as DNA, the CDR3 is TGTGCCAGCAGCGACGCCGGGAACAATGAGCAGTTCTTC. This chain connects TRBV7-9 to TRBJ2-1; tentatively, D is TRBD2 (5 bases). This CDR3 is built from 13 residues. Germline V CDR1 and CDR2: SEHNR, FQNEAQ (reference sequence). The germline V and J ends were trimmed by 5 bases and 5 bases, with 10 bases remaining between them.

The CDR3 region is CAISETPSGGGRYEQYF. The CDR3 bases are TGTGCCATCAGTGAGACTCCATCAGGGGGCGGACGGTACGAGCAGTACTTC. The chain combines TRBV10-3 with TRBJ2-7; TRBD1 matches 8 bases. The CDR3 is made up of 17 amino acids. Germline assignment: CDR1 ENHRY and CDR2 SYGVKD. J was trimmed by 4 bases and V by 2 bases; bases with no gene match: 13.

The genes are TRBV7-2 and TRBJ1-1; D is perhaps TRBD1 (5 bases). V was cut by 5 bases and J by 3 bases, with 19 bases left in between. The CDR3 runs 16 residues. CDR1 is SGHTA, CDR2 FQGNSA, per germline. The CDR3 region has the DNA TGTGCCAGCAGCCCAAATCTCCAGGGTTACGACACTGAAGCTTTCTTT. It specifies CASSPNLQGYDTEAFF. Combining the CDR3 with reference TRBV7-2 and TRBJ1-1 gives the whole variable domain GAGVSQSPSNKVTEKGKDVELRCDPISGHTALYWYRQSLGQGLEFLIYFQGNSAPDKSGLPSDRFSAERTGGSVSTLTIQRTQQEDSAVYLCASSPNLQGYDTEAFFGQGTRLTVV.

CDR3 in DNA: TGTGCCAGCAGTACAGGGGGAAACTATGGCTACACCTTC. Its translation is CASSTGGNYGYTF. The V and J genes are TRBV6-5 and TRBJ1-2, with TRBD1 matching over 8 bases. Germline lookup yields CDR1 MNHEY and CDR2 SVGAGI. Germline trimming cut 5 bases from V and 2 bases from J; bases unmatched to any gene: 1. The CDR3 covers 13 residues.

The V call is TRBV18, the J call TRBJ2-3; possible D gene TRBD2, 5 bases. CDR1 is KGHSH and CDR2 is LQKENI in the germline V gene. Trimming removed 3 bases from V and 1 base from J, with 5 bases in between. This CDR3 has 13 amino acids. CDR3 sequence: CASSPRGTDTQYF. CDR3 nucleotide sequence: TGTGCCAGCTCACCGCGGGGCACAGATACGCAGTATTTT.

The rearrangement links TRBV15 to TRBJ2-3, with D unclear. There are 12 residues in the CDR3. CDR1 LNHNV and CDR2 YYDKDF come from the germline V gene (reference sequence). V gave up 2 bases and J gave up 6 bases, with 6 bases separating them. The CDR3 loop is CATSRLGDTQYF. CDR3 bases: TGTGCCACCAGCAGATTAGGGGATACGCAGTATTTT. Supplemented by reference TRBV15 and TRBJ2-3, the full variable domain reads DAMVIQNPRYQVTQFGKPVTLSCSQTLNHNVMYWYQQKSSQAPKLLFHYYDKDFNNEADTPDNFQSRRPNTSFCFLDIRSPGLGDTAMYLCATSRLGDTQYFGPGTRLTVL.

The genes are TRBV18 and TRBJ2-1; no definite D call. The germline V gene has CDR1 KGHSH and CDR2 LQKENI. V lost 0 bases and J 4 bases, leaving 10 bases between the germline ends. The CDR3 extends over 15 amino acids. The CDR3 protein is CASSPPAEFYNEQFF. The CDR3 nucleotides are TGTGCCAGCTCACCACCGGCGGAGTTTTACAATGAGCAGTTCTTC.

This clone was seen just once. Here the CDR3 reads CASSSRDSQKKSSYNEQFF. The CDR3 DNA reads TGTGCCAGCAGCAGCCGGGACTCCCAAAAGAAAAGCTCCTACAATGAGCAGTTCTTC. This rearrangement joins TRBV21-1 to TRBJ2-1; the table's D gene call, TRBD2, was not cross checked with the DNA. TRBV21-1 is a documented pseudogene. There are 19 residues in the CDR3.

This clone appeared a few times. This rearrangement joins TRBV27 to TRBJ1-5, with D possibly being TRBD1 (5 bases). Trimming left V 5 bases short and J 4 bases short, with 6 bases between. The CDR3 extends over 12 amino acids. Germline V gene lookup returns CDR1 MNHEY and CDR2 SMNVEV (reference sequence). Written as DNA, the CDR3 is TGTGCCAGCAGTGGGGGGAATCAGCCCCAGCATTTT. This gives the protein CASSGGNQPQHF.

This clone occurred once. The chain has TRBV5-1 and TRBJ2-1, with D possibly TRBD1 on 6 matching bases. The length of the CDR3 is 15 residues. Germline-derived CDR1 and CDR2 are SGHRS and YFSETQ. The V end was cut by 4 bases, the J end by 5 bases, with 16 bases between. In nucleotides, the CDR3 is TGCGCCAGCAGCCCGGGACACTCTATGAACAATGAGCAGTTCTTC. Translated, it gives CASSPGHSMNNEQFF.

The rearrangement joins TRBV15 to TRBJ2-7; unclear D gene. CDR3 length: 15 residues. Germline V CDR1 and CDR2: LNHNV, YYDKDF (reference sequence). Trimming shortened V by 0 bases and J by 5 bases, and 14 bases separated the two germline ends. This CDR3 reads CATSRDRRILDEQYF. CDR3 DNA: TGTGCCACCAGCAGAGATCGTAGGATACTCGACGAGCAGTACTTC.

V is TRBV9 and J is TRBJ2-2, with no clear D. The CDR3 is 17 residues long. CDR1 and CDR2 from the germline V gene are SGDLS and YYNGEE. Between the trimmed V and J ends, which lost 0 bases and 5 bases, there was a span of 17 bases. CDR3 in DNA: TGTGCCAGCAGCGTAGCCCCAGCCCTTGTGAAGACCGGGGAGCTGTTTTTT. It encodes CASSVAPALVKTGELFF.

This chain connects TRBV5-1 to TRBJ2-7; a weak D match, TRBD1 (5 bases). Germline lookup yields CDR1 SGHRS and CDR2 YFSETQ. This CDR3 has 14 residues. Trimming left V 0 bases short and J 6 bases short, with 13 bases between. The CDR3 sequence is CASSLVAGSREQYF. CDR3 DNA: TGCGCCAGCAGCTTGGTTGCAGGGTCTCGCGAGCAGTACTTC.

The V gene is TRBV7-8, the J gene TRBJ1-5; D not certain. The CDR3 loop spans 15 amino acids. Germline CDR1 SGHVS, CDR2 FQNEAQ. The germline V and J ends were trimmed by 0 bases and 0 bases, with 6 bases remaining between them. CDR3 in amino acids: CASSLAINSNQPQHF. CDR3 DNA: TGTGCCAGCAGCTTAGCAATTAATAGCAATCAGCCCCAGCATTTT.

The chain uses TRBV4-2 and TRBJ2-7; D is uncertain. The germline V gene encodes CDR1 LGHNA and CDR2 YNFKEQ. This CDR3 spans 13 amino acids. V gave up 1 base and J gave up 9 bases, with 13 bases separating them. Written as DNA, the CDR3 is TGTGCCAGCAGCCAAGTAGAAGGCGTCAGGCAGTACTTC. Protein product: CASSQVEGVRQYF.

This sequence joins TRBV19 and TRBJ1-5, with unresolved D. The CDR3 spans 13 residues. V lost 5 bases, J lost 5 bases, and 10 bases lay in between. Germline V CDR1 and CDR2: LNHDA, SQIVND (reference sequence). The CDR3 is CASSGDLDQPQHF. CDR3 sequence (DNA): TGTGCCAGTAGTGGTGATCTCGATCAGCCCCAGCATTTT.

The chain uses TRBV19 and TRBJ2-1; maybe TRBD1 (5 bases). This CDR3 comprises 12 residues. From germline, CDR1 is LNHDA and CDR2 SQIVND (reference sequence). V lost 3 bases to trimming and J lost 11 bases, with 11 bases between them. CDR3 sequence: CASSIQQGKQFF. DNA of the CDR3: TGTGCCAGTAGTATCCAGCAGGGAAAGCAGTTCTTC.

The rearrangement uses TRBV11-2 and TRBJ1-1; TRBD1 is a possible D gene (5 bases). The CDR3 covers 15 residues. V lost 2 bases and J lost 1, with 11 bases in between. The germline V gene encodes CDR1 SGHAT and CDR2 FQNNGV. The DNA of the CDR3 is TGTGCCAGCAGCTTAACCCCCGGGGGGAACACTGAAGCTTTCTTT. It encodes CASSLTPGGNTEAFF.

The chain has TRBV28 and TRBJ1-1; a possible D gene is TRBD1 (6 bases). Germline V gene sequence: CDR1 MDHEN, CDR2 SYDVKM. This CDR3 has 15 amino acids. Trimming cost V 3 bases and J 8 bases, with 19 bases left between them. The CDR3 here is CASSFPSRGLTEAFF. The DNA for the CDR3 is TGTGCCAGCAGTTTCCCATCCAGGGGCCTCACCGAAGCTTTCTTT. The full variable domain, with the rest looked up from reference TRBV28 and TRBJ1-1, is DVKVTQSSRYLVKRTGEKVFLECVQDMDHENMFWYRQDPGLGLRLIYFSYDVKMKEKGDIPEGYSVSREKKERFSLILESASTNQTSMYLCASSFPSRGLTEAFFGQGTRLTVV.

This clone was seen only once. The V gene is TRBV7-9, the J gene TRBJ1-2, with D possibly matching TRBD1 (5 bases). The CDR3 contains 14 residues. V dropped 3 bases and J dropped 1 base, with 9 bases sitting between them. Germline CDR1 is SEHNR and CDR2 is FQNEAQ (reference sequence). CDR3 amino acids: CASSLQGVNYGYTF. As DNA, the CDR3 is TGTGCCAGCAGCTTGCAGGGTGTTAACTATGGCTACACCTTC.

This sequence joins TRBV9 and TRBJ2-5; TRBD1 is a possible D gene (6 bases). Trimming left V 0 bases short and J 5 bases short, with 14 bases between. CDR1 and CDR2 (germline): SGDLS, YYNGEE. The length of the CDR3 is 15 residues. This CDR3 is CASSVDGRGGETQYF. The CDR3 DNA follows: TGTGCCAGCAGCGTAGACGGCAGGGGTGGGGAGACCCAGTACTTC.

This clone was seen a single time. The V gene is TRBV28, the J gene TRBJ2-1; D unclear. Looked up from germline, CDR1 is MDHEN and CDR2 is SYDVKM. This CDR3 comprises 13 residues. V was clipped by 9 bases and J by 6 bases, with 15 bases between them. For the CDR3, the DNA is TGTGCCAGTGATACCGGACCTTCCAATGAGCAGTTCTTC. It specifies CASDTGPSNEQFF.